The rows below give T cell receptor beta chains drawn from one sample of a study of T cells in localized non-small cell lung cancer. Here immunoSEQ multiplex PCR was the method, and the copy in TCRdb shows in-frame clones only, minus some. The table records more than 30,000 clones, approximately 81% of them present only once. The sample here was peripheral blood, taken before any cancer treatment. These receptors were collected from a male donor at least 60 years old with stage II squamous cell lung carcinoma. Each CDR3 is given with its conserved first and last residue.

j_call,v_call,cdr3_aa
TRBJ1-2,TRBV2,CASSETRKQDGYTF
TRBJ2-5,TRBV29-1,CSILTGMETQYF
TRBJ2-6,TRBV5-5,CASTRSGTPSGANVLTF
TRBJ1-6,TRBV2,CASRGQSSYNSPLHF
TRBJ2-3,TRBV5-1,CASGGSEADTQYF
TRBJ2-1,TRBV10-1,CASSGKVSYNEQFF
TRBJ2-1,TRBV2,CASSLSGGRYYNEQFF
TRBJ2-1,TRBV5-4,CASSGKDRVPYNEQFF
TRBJ2-7,TRBV28,CASSEPGTGNYEQYF
TRBJ2-7,TRBV11-3,CASSFGTSADGYYEQYF
TRBJ2-7,TRBV11-3,CASSFGTGGGDEQYF
TRBJ2-5,TRBV5-6,CASSSRLAAYQETQYF
TRBJ2-2,TRBV7-8,CASSRGGVTGELFF
TRBJ2-3,TRBV28,CASSLVGDTQYF
TRBJ1-6,TRBV21-1,CASRSKGCNSPLHF
TRBJ1-2,TRBV29-1,CSVLDRDYGYTF
TRBJ1-2,TRBV28,CAIPDSPGRGTYYGYTF
TRBJ1-1,TRBV15,CATSITGAGTEAFF
TRBJ1-2,TRBV7-9,CAGGFDGYTF
TRBJ1-2,TRBV6-6,CASSPDAGAPFYGYTF
TRBJ1-3,TRBV4-1,CASSQGPGMQNSGNTIYF
TRBJ2-7,TRBV11-2,CASSADPYEQYF
TRBJ2-5,TRBV6-5,CASSYSPIPKETQYF
TRBJ2-1,TRBV5-6,CASSYRAGGQFF
TRBJ2-7,TRBV6-6,CAVAHSFEGGEQYF
TRBJ2-5,TRBV4-1,CASSRDREETQYF
TRBJ2-5,TRBV19,CASSTRPQETQYF
TRBJ1-1,TRBV7-2,CASSLGGPRNTEAFF
TRBJ2-1,TRBV15,CATSHRTPKGLAGGYNEQFF
TRBJ1-5,TRBV2,CASGGTGGEQPQHF
TRBJ1-5,TRBV7-3,CASSTTGSNNQPQHF
TRBJ2-1,TRBV19,CASSKGLAGNGLHEQFF
TRBJ2-7,TRBV30,CAWSLGLAGEQYF
TRBJ1-6,TRBV6-1,CASQPTGDNSPLHF
TRBJ2-5,TRBV4-2,CASSQRTDEEAQYF
TRBJ2-3,TRBV6-5,CASSYSMPQSTDTQYF
TRBJ1-1,TRBV30,CAWSRQGASSEAFF
TRBJ1-6,TRBV6-1,CASTSQDSTASPLHF
NA,TRBV5-4,CASSTRGQGAYEQYF
TRBJ1-5,TRBV19,CASSIGYRGTSIQPQHF
TRBJ2-7,TRBV19,CASKRQEVATYEQYF
TRBJ1-5,TRBV7-9,CASSASQGPQHF
TRBJ2-7,TRBV6-5,CASSRTGGKVYEQYF
TRBJ2-7,TRBV5-5,CASSLAGTGGYEQYF
TRBJ2-1,TRBV5-1,CASSLASGGYNEQFF
TRBJ2-7,TRBV2,CASSQSSYEQYF
TRBJ2-3,TRBV9,CASSVGNTDTQYF
TRBJ2-6,TRBV5-1,CASSLDPDTSNVLTF
TRBJ1-1,TRBV5-4,CASSSTGRYLNTEAFF
TRBJ1-1,TRBV11-2,CAGRPTGVNTEAFF
TRBJ2-1,TRBV5-1,CASSLLTAYNEQFF